This passage covers 11 T cell receptor beta chains from one sample sequenced in a study of regulatory T cells in long-lasting Graves disease (dated by TCRdb to about 2021). The library relied on multiplex PCR. Reads for this sample came from an Illumina HiSeq 4000. To build TCR beta libraries, CDR3 regions were amplified by Arm-PCR using iRepertoire HTBI primers. The public reads were run again by TCRdb, first through fastp at Q25 and then through MiXCR, and only productive beta chains were kept. Records with the same CDR3 protein are collapsed into one entry carrying the most frequent genes and DNA. This sample is represented by approximately 360,000 distinct CDR3 sequences; about 10% of them were singletons. Of the sample, 15% to 20% is held by the ten largest clones. The time point label on this specimen signifies: newly diagnosed GD, antithyroid drugs for less than 3 months. For both TCR sequencing and RNA sequencing, RNA was extracted from PBMCs in TRIzol.

These records were also assigned to another study, of T cells in Graves' hyperthyroidism and ophthalmopathy.

The input for sequencing was peripheral blood mononuclear cells (PBMCs), taken at new diagnosis, from a patient treated with antithyroid drugs. The source of these receptors is a woman younger than 30 with Graves disease. Donor details come from another sample of the same person, matched by shared clones.

In this sample, this clonotype turned up many times. In DNA, the CDR3 is TGTGCCAGCTTAGGGGCAGGGGTCTATGGCTACACCTTC. Protein sequence: CASLGAGVYGYTF. The chain joins TRBV2 to TRBJ1-2; perhaps TRBD1 as D (6 bases). CDR1 is SNHLY, CDR2 FYNNEI, per germline. This CDR3 spans 13 amino acids. The V end lost 8 bases, the J end lost 4 bases, and 14 bases lay between the germline ends.

This clonotype was observed many times. The CDR3 DNA reads TGTGCCAGCAGTCTACGGGGGCACTATGGCTACACCTTC. Its protein is CASSLRGHYGYTF. The chain has TRBV27 and TRBJ1-2; D possibly corresponds to TRBD1 (6 bases). There are 13 residues in the CDR3. Germline assignment: CDR1 MNHEY and CDR2 SMNVEV (reference sequence). V was trimmed by 5 bases and J by 3 bases, leaving 10 bases between them.

This clonotype has ten or more counts. The genes are TRBV7-8 and TRBJ1-2; D possibly corresponds to TRBD1 (6 bases). Per the germline V gene, CDR1 is SGHVS and CDR2 is FQNEAQ. This CDR3 is 13 amino acids long. The ends were cut back, 1 base at V and 14 bases at J, with 17 bases in the middle. The CDR3 region is CASSLDRRTVHTF. The CDR3 DNA reads as TGTGCCAGCAGCTTAGACCGTCGGACAGTACATACCTTC.

This sequence joins TRBV7-6 and TRBJ2-1, with a possible D match to TRBD1 (5 bases). The CDR3 is 13 residues long. Germline assignment: CDR1 SGHVS and CDR2 FNYEAQ. V lost 5 bases to trimming and J lost 4 bases, with 9 bases between them. The CDR3 loop is CASSRGNYNEQFF. The CDR3 DNA reads TGTGCCAGCAGCAGGGGAAATTACAATGAGCAGTTCTTC.

The genes are TRBV10-3 and TRBJ1-2; 10 nucleotides align to TRBD1. With 0 bases clipped from V and 4 bases from J, the junction kept 11 bases outside the gene matches. CDR3 size: 18 residues. The germline CDR1 and CDR2 sequences are ENHRY and SYGVKD. CDR3 amino acids: CAISESGTGALGGYGYTF. CDR3 nucleotide sequence: TGTGCCATCAGTGAGTCCGGGACAGGGGCGCTCGGTGGCTATGGCTACACCTTC.

This clonotype was observed many times. The gene calls are TRBV30 and TRBJ2-2; possible D gene TRBD1, 6 bases. Germline lookup yields CDR1 GTSNPN and CDR2 SVGIG (reference sequence). The CDR3 runs 14 residues. V was cut by 5 bases and J by 1 base, with 11 bases left in between. The chain's CDR3 is CAWVGQMNTGELFF. The CDR3 DNA reads TGTGCCTGGGTAGGACAGATGAACACCGGGGAGCTGTTTTTT.

This clonotype was seen many times. This chain connects TRBV3-1 to TRBJ2-3, with a possible D match to TRBD1 (7 bases). The CDR3 extends over 15 amino acids. Looked up from germline, CDR1 is LGHDT and CDR2 is YNNKEL (reference sequence). Between the trimmed V and J ends, which lost 1 base and 3 bases, there was a span of 11 bases. CDR3 protein: CASSQVAGGTDTQYF. DNA of the CDR3: TGTGCCAGCAGCCAAGTGGCAGGGGGGACAGATACGCAGTATTTT.

This clonotype has ten or more counts. The chain links TRBV19 to TRBJ2-7; 7 nucleotides match TRBD1. The ends lost 1 base at V and 4 bases at J; junction bases unmatched: 7. Germline V CDR1 and CDR2: LNHDA, SQIVND (reference sequence). The CDR3 contains 15 residues. In DNA form, the CDR3 reads TGTGCCAGTAGTATAGCTGGACAGGCGCTATACGAGCAGTACTTC. Protein product: CASSIAGQALYEQYF.

This chain links TRBV7-8 with TRBJ1-4; 7 bases align to TRBD1. Trimming at V came to 4 bases and at J to 4 bases, leaving 9 bases not matched to a gene. This CDR3 is 16 amino acids long. Germline values: CDR1 SGHVS, CDR2 FQNEAQ. CDR3 bases: TGTGCCAGCAGCTCCCAAGAGGGACAGAATAATGAAAAACTGTTTTTT. Its protein is CASSSQEGQNNEKLFF. Full variable domain (remainder filled in from reference TRBV7-8 and TRBJ1-4): GAGVSQSPRYKVAKRGQDVALRCDPISGHVSLFWYQQALGQGPEFLTYFQNEAQLDKSGLPSDRFFAERPEGSVSTLKIQRTQQEDSAVYLCASSSQEGQNNEKLFFGSGTQLSVL.

The chain uses TRBV7-2 and TRBJ1-2; possibly TRBD1 for D (6 bases). The germline CDR1 and CDR2 sequences are SGHTA and FQGNSA. Trimming shortened V by 6 bases and J by 0 bases, and 11 bases separated the two germline ends. This CDR3 is built from 14 residues. The CDR3 nucleotides are TGTGCCAGCAGACAGGGTAGGGCTAACTATGGCTACACCTTC. This sequence encodes CASRQGRANYGYTF.

The rearrangement links TRBV20-1 to TRBJ1-2; D might be TRBD1 (5 bases). V shed 4 bases and J shed 4 bases, with 19 bases lying between them. Germline CDR1 and CDR2: DFQATT and SNEGSKA (reference sequence). The CDR3 runs to 15 residues. CDR3 residues: CSATSSGSVGYGYTF. CDR3 in DNA: TGCAGTGCTACCTCCTCAGGGAGTGTCGGCTATGGCTACACCTTC.